These 3 T cell receptor beta chains originate from one sample sequenced in a study of shared clonotypes between healthy human individuals. Using immunoSEQ multiplex PCR, the repertoire was profiled, and TCRdb retains in-frame clones only, with some absent. The table shows about 1.9 million clones, with roughly 95% occurring only once. CD45RO-negative, CCR7-selected cells formed the naive CD8 fraction, which excluded terminally differentiated effector memory CD45RA+ cells. The sequenced sample consisted of naive CD8+ T cells from PBMCs. These receptors originate from a man aged 18-30 years in good health. Some clones in this sample may be carry-over from other donors' samples.

CDR3 nucleotides: TGCGCCAGCAGCTTGGCCGACCCGTTACCCTATGGCTACACCTTC. This translates into CASSLADPLPYGYTF. The J gene is TRBJ1-2, the V gene TRBV5-1; D remains ambiguous. Germline CDR1 and CDR2: SGHRS and YFSETQ. This CDR3 has 15 residues. V lost 0 bases and J 4 bases, leaving 13 bases between the germline ends.

The gene calls are TRBV5-6 and TRBJ2-2; D possibly corresponds to TRBD2 (5 bases). V shed 2 bases and J shed 5 bases, with 13 bases lying between them. The CDR3 extends over 15 amino acids. Germline CDR1 SGHDT, CDR2 YYEEEE. The CDR3 sequence is CASSLQWPGTGELFF. CDR3 bases: TGTGCCAGCAGCTTACAATGGCCGGGGACCGGGGAGCTGTTTTTT.

The chain employs TRBV4-1 and TRBJ2-7; TRBD2 aligns across 15 bases. This CDR3 is built from 16 residues. Germline CDR1 is MGHRA and CDR2 is YSYEKL. V lost 2 bases, J lost 4 bases, and 3 bases stayed unmatched. CDR3 sequence reads: CASSQLGLAGGYEQYF. The CDR3, as DNA: TGCGCCAGCAGCCAACTGGGACTAGCGGGGGGATACGAGCAGTACTTC.